A selection of T cell receptor beta chains follows, all from one sample in a study of graft-versus-host responses after intestinal transplantation. Assay used: immunoSEQ multiplex PCR; TCRdb lists only in-frame clones, some missing. This table has roughly 120,000 clones, 90% to 95% appearing once. Antigen specificity for these receptors is unknown. The sample consisted of unstimulated CD8+ T cells sorted from spleen or lymph node cells, taken before intestinal transplant. These receptors originate from a human donor who received an intestinal transplant. The CDR3 runs from the conserved cysteine through the conserved F or W. Each record gives: D gene, J gene, clone size, V gene, CDR3 DNA, CDR3 protein. The D gene is left open where the match is weak. Some rows mark clone size as missing; the rest say once, few, many or name a class of expanded clone.

D gene: .; J gene: TRBJ2-3; clone size: once; V gene: TRBV6-5; CDR3 DNA: TGTGCCAGCAGTCCGGAGGGCTTTATAGATACGCAGTATTTT; CDR3 protein: CASSPEGFIDTQYF
D gene: .; J gene: TRBJ1-5; clone size: .; V gene: TRBV27; CDR3 DNA: TGTGCCAGCAGTTTGAGTAATAGCAATCAGCCCCAGCATTTT; CDR3 protein: CASSLSNSNQPQHF
D gene: TRBD2; J gene: TRBJ2-7; clone size: .; V gene: TRBV10-3; CDR3 DNA: TGTGCCATCAGTGTACATGGGCTAGCGGGAGGGTTGGGGGAGCAGTACTTC; CDR3 protein: CAISVHGLAGGLGEQYF
D gene: .; J gene: TRBJ1-2; clone size: .; V gene: TRBV28; CDR3 DNA: TGTGCCAGCAGCCCCCAGGGGTATTATGGCTACACCTTC; CDR3 protein: CASSPQGYYGYTF
D gene: TRBD2; J gene: TRBJ2-5; clone size: .; V gene: TRBV28; CDR3 DNA: TGTGCCAGCAGTTTAGGCGGTTTAGCGGGAGGGGGGGAGACCCAGTACTTC; CDR3 protein: CASSLGGLAGGGETQYF
D gene: .; J gene: TRBJ2-7; clone size: .; V gene: TRBV27; CDR3 DNA: TGTGCCAGCAGTTTCCTGGGACAAAACTACGAGCAGTACTTC; CDR3 protein: CASSFLGQNYEQYF
D gene: .; J gene: TRBJ2-2; clone size: .; V gene: TRBV9; CDR3 DNA: TGTGCCAGCAGACAATCTGGAATGGCTGGTACCGGGGAGCTGTTTTTT; CDR3 protein: CASRQSGMAGTGELFF
D gene: TRBD1; J gene: TRBJ2-7; clone size: .; V gene: TRBV28; CDR3 DNA: TGTGCCAGCAGTCACCTGACAGGGCCAGGCTACGAGCAGTACTTC; CDR3 protein: CASSHLTGPGYEQYF
D gene: TRBD2; J gene: TRBJ2-3; clone size: .; V gene: TRBV4-1; CDR3 DNA: TGCGCCAGCAGCCTCGAAAGCGGGATTCCAGATACGCAGTATTTT; CDR3 protein: CASSLESGIPDTQYF
D gene: TRBD1; J gene: TRBJ1-2; clone size: .; V gene: TRBV29-1; CDR3 DNA: TGCAGCGTCCCCGGGACAGCCATTAACTATGGCTACACCTTC; CDR3 protein: CSVPGTAINYGYTF
D gene: .; J gene: TRBJ2-3; clone size: .; V gene: TRBV28; CDR3 DNA: TGTGCCAGCAGTTTATGGGCAGGGGTCACAGATACGCAGTATTTT; CDR3 protein: CASSLWAGVTDTQYF
D gene: TRBD2; J gene: TRBJ2-7; clone size: .; V gene: TRBV5-4; CDR3 DNA: TGTGCCAGCAGCTTGGCACTAGCGCAACCCTACGAGCAGTACTTC; CDR3 protein: CASSLALAQPYEQYF
D gene: TRBD2; J gene: TRBJ2-3; clone size: .; V gene: TRBV29-1; CDR3 DNA: TGCAGCGGGTGGGGGACTAAATCAGGCTTCCGTCGCACAGATACGCAGTATTTT; CDR3 protein: CSGWGTKSGFRRTDTQYF
D gene: .; J gene: TRBJ1-1; clone size: .; V gene: TRBV11-2; CDR3 DNA: TGTGCCAGCAGCTTCAAGGGCCGGAACACTGAAGCTTTCTTT; CDR3 protein: CASSFKGRNTEAFF
D gene: TRBD2; J gene: TRBJ2-3; clone size: .; V gene: TRBV15; CDR3 DNA: TGTGCCACCAGCAGCGATTCTAGCGGGTATACAGATACGCAGTATTTT; CDR3 protein: CATSSDSSGYTDTQYF
D gene: .; J gene: TRBJ2-3; clone size: .; V gene: TRBV27; CDR3 DNA: TGTGCCAGCAGTTTATCTCTCCTCACAGCCACAGATACGCAGTATTTT; CDR3 protein: CASSLSLLTATDTQYF
D gene: .; J gene: TRBJ2-7; clone size: once; V gene: TRBV30; CDR3 DNA: TGTGCCTGGCTCGGGCGCTACGAGCAGTACTTC; CDR3 protein: CAWLGRYEQYF
D gene: .; J gene: TRBJ1-2; clone size: .; V gene: TRBV5-1; CDR3 DNA: TGCGCCAGCAGCCCCGGGACGGGGGCTAACTATGGCTACACCTTC; CDR3 protein: CASSPGTGANYGYTF
D gene: .; J gene: TRBJ1-3; clone size: .; V gene: TRBV27; CDR3 DNA: TGTGCCAGCAGTCCGAGCTCTGGAAACACCATATATTTT; CDR3 protein: CASSPSSGNTIYF
D gene: .; J gene: TRBJ1-1; clone size: .; V gene: TRBV29-1; CDR3 DNA: TGCAGCGTTCCCCGAGCCGGGGGTAGCACTGAAGCTTTCTTT; CDR3 protein: CSVPRAGGSTEAFF
D gene: TRBD2; J gene: TRBJ2-1; clone size: .; V gene: TRBV6-6; CDR3 DNA: TGTGCCAGCGACCTCCCGCGTAGCGGGGGACCCAATGAGCAGTTCTTC; CDR3 protein: CASDLPRSGGPNEQFF
D gene: TRBD1; J gene: TRBJ1-4; clone size: .; V gene: TRBV7-9; CDR3 DNA: TGTGCCAGCAGCTCTGGACAGGGGCAGGGAAAACTGTTTTTT; CDR3 protein: CASSSGQGQGKLFF
D gene: TRBD1; J gene: TRBJ1-2; clone size: .; V gene: TRBV9; CDR3 DNA: TGTGCCAGCAGCGCCGGGACAGTGACTAACTATGGCTACACCTTC; CDR3 protein: CASSAGTVTNYGYTF
D gene: TRBD1; J gene: TRBJ2-7; clone size: .; V gene: TRBV6-1; CDR3 DNA: TGTGCCAGCAGTGAACCGTGGACAGGAGTCAACTACGAGCAGTACTTC; CDR3 protein: CASSEPWTGVNYEQYF
D gene: .; J gene: TRBJ2-1; clone size: .; V gene: TRBV4-1; CDR3 DNA: TGCGCCAGCAGCCTAAGCCGGGAGAATGAGCAGTTCTTC; CDR3 protein: CASSLSRENEQFF
D gene: .; J gene: TRBJ1-1; clone size: .; V gene: TRBV12-5; CDR3 DNA: TGTGCTAGTGGTCAGGGGATGCTCACTGAAGCTTTCTTT; CDR3 protein: CASGQGMLTEAFF
D gene: .; J gene: TRBJ2-1; clone size: .; V gene: TRBV27; CDR3 DNA: TGTGCCAGCAGCCCTAGCGAAACATACAATGAGCAGTTCTTC; CDR3 protein: CASSPSETYNEQFF
D gene: .; J gene: TRBJ1-2; clone size: .; V gene: TRBV9; CDR3 DNA: TGTGCCAGCAGCGTAGTCGGGACTAACTATGGCTACACCTTC; CDR3 protein: CASSVVGTNYGYTF
D gene: .; J gene: TRBJ2-7; clone size: .; V gene: TRBV11-2; CDR3 DNA: TGTGCCAGCAGCTCCCGATCGAAGGGGAGCTACGAGCAGTACTTC; CDR3 protein: CASSSRSKGSYEQYF
D gene: .; J gene: TRBJ2-2; clone size: .; V gene: TRBV9; CDR3 DNA: TGTGCCAGCAGCCTCGGGGGTGCCGGGGAGCTGTTTTTT; CDR3 protein: CASSLGGAGELFF
D gene: TRBD2; J gene: TRBJ2-7; clone size: .; V gene: TRBV5-1; CDR3 DNA: TGCGCCAGCAGCTCGAGCGGGGGGGCCAACGAGCAGTACTTC; CDR3 protein: CASSSSGGANEQYF
D gene: TRBD2; J gene: TRBJ2-3; clone size: .; V gene: TRBV2; CDR3 DNA: TGTGCCAGCAGTGGCGAGACTAGCAGCACAGATACGCAGTATTTT; CDR3 protein: CASSGETSSTDTQYF
D gene: TRBD2; J gene: TRBJ2-1; clone size: .; V gene: TRBV30; CDR3 DNA: TGTGCCTGGAGTGTACGCGGGAGAGGCTATGAGCAGTTCTTC; CDR3 protein: CAWSVRGRGYEQFF
D gene: TRBD1; J gene: TRBJ1-1; clone size: .; V gene: TRBV27; CDR3 DNA: TGTGCCAGCAGTTTCACAGGGGTTTCGAACACTGAAGCTTTCTTT; CDR3 protein: CASSFTGVSNTEAFF
D gene: TRBD1; J gene: TRBJ1-4; clone size: .; V gene: TRBV30; CDR3 DNA: TGTGCCTGGAGTCAGGGGGATGAAAAACTGTTTTTT; CDR3 protein: CAWSQGDEKLFF
D gene: .; J gene: TRBJ1-4; clone size: .; V gene: TRBV27; CDR3 DNA: TGTGCCAGCAGTTCAGGCCCGACAGTGATTGAAAAACTGTTTTTT; CDR3 protein: CASSSGPTVIEKLFF
D gene: .; J gene: TRBJ1-2; clone size: .; V gene: TRBV2; CDR3 DNA: TGTGCCCCCGACAGAGGGGGGAGCGCGGGGTACTATGGCTACACCTTC; CDR3 protein: CAPDRGGSAGYYGYTF
D gene: .; J gene: TRBJ2-2; clone size: .; V gene: TRBV7-2; CDR3 DNA: TGTGCCAGCCCCCCCGAAGACTTGGGATGGGCCGGGGAGCTGTTTTTT; CDR3 protein: CASPPEDLGWAGELFF
D gene: .; J gene: TRBJ1-1; clone size: .; V gene: TRBV27; CDR3 DNA: TGTGCCAGCAGGCCCCTACGGCCTGACTCTGAAGCTTTCTTT; CDR3 protein: CASRPLRPDSEAFF
D gene: .; J gene: TRBJ2-1; clone size: .; V gene: TRBV2; CDR3 DNA: TGTGCCAGCAGTGGCCCAGATACTAGCCACCAGAGCTCCTACAATGAGCAGTTCTTC; CDR3 protein: CASSGPDTSHQSSYNEQFF
D gene: .; J gene: TRBJ2-1; clone size: .; V gene: TRBV11-2; CDR3 DNA: TGTGCCAGCAGCTTAGCACTAGCTGGTTGGGGAGTCGACAATGAGCAGTTCTTC; CDR3 protein: CASSLALAGWGVDNEQFF
D gene: TRBD1; J gene: TRBJ2-1; clone size: .; V gene: TRBV6-9; CDR3 DNA: TGTGCCGGCAGTCGGGACAGGGCGAGATTAAATGAGCAGTTCTTC; CDR3 protein: CAGSRDRARLNEQFF
D gene: .; J gene: TRBJ1-1; clone size: .; V gene: TRBV19; CDR3 DNA: TGTGCCAGTAGTATCGGGCCGATCACTGAAGCTTTCTTT; CDR3 protein: CASSIGPITEAFF
D gene: .; J gene: TRBJ1-4; clone size: .; V gene: TRBV7-9; CDR3 DNA: TGTGCCAGCAGCTTAGTAGGGGAGGGGGCAACTAATGAAAAACTGTTTTTT; CDR3 protein: CASSLVGEGATNEKLFF
D gene: TRBD2; J gene: TRBJ2-1; clone size: .; V gene: TRBV9; CDR3 DNA: TGTGCCAGCGAAGGGAGCGGGAGGAGAAAAAATGAGCAGTTCTTC; CDR3 protein: CASEGSGRRKNEQFF
D gene: .; J gene: TRBJ2-4; clone size: .; V gene: TRBV13; CDR3 DNA: TGTGCCAGCAGCTCCCGTGCCCGTGTCGGACTAGCCAAAAACATTCAGTACTTC; CDR3 protein: CASSSRARVGLAKNIQYF
D gene: TRBD2; J gene: TRBJ2-7; clone size: .; V gene: TRBV13; CDR3 DNA: TGTGCCAGCAGTTCCAGCGGGAGGCTCGACGAGCAGTACTTC; CDR3 protein: CASSSSGRLDEQYF
D gene: TRBD2; J gene: TRBJ2-3; clone size: .; V gene: TRBV2; CDR3 DNA: TGTGCCAGCTTTTATCCACGGGCTAGCGGGAGGTTCCCCGCGGATACGCAGTATTTT; CDR3 protein: CASFYPRASGRFPADTQYF
D gene: TRBD1; J gene: TRBJ2-7; clone size: .; V gene: TRBV27; CDR3 DNA: TGTGCCAGCAGTTTAGGGTTTGGGACAGGGACCTACGAGCAGTACTTC; CDR3 protein: CASSLGFGTGTYEQYF
D gene: .; J gene: TRBJ2-7; clone size: .; V gene: TRBV2; CDR3 DNA: TGTGCCAGCAAGGCCCCGGGACGGGTCCCCTACGAGCAGTACTTC; CDR3 protein: CASKAPGRVPYEQYF
D gene: .; J gene: TRBJ1-2; clone size: .; V gene: TRBV25-1; CDR3 DNA: TGTGCCAGCACCCCTGGGGGGGGTGGCTACACCTTC; CDR3 protein: CASTPGGGGYTF
D gene: .; J gene: TRBJ2-3; clone size: .; V gene: TRBV7-2; CDR3 DNA: TGTGCCAGCACGGCGACAGATACGCAGTATTTT; CDR3 protein: CASTATDTQYF
D gene: .; J gene: TRBJ2-5; clone size: .; V gene: TRBV2; CDR3 DNA: TGTGCCAGCAGTAGCGACCCGGCGGAGACCCAGTACTTC; CDR3 protein: CASSSDPAETQYF
D gene: .; J gene: TRBJ1-5; clone size: .; V gene: TRBV6-5; CDR3 DNA: TGTGCCAGCAGTCCGGGACCCGCGAGCAATCAGCCCCAGCATTTT; CDR3 protein: CASSPGPASNQPQHF
D gene: .; J gene: TRBJ2-2; clone size: .; V gene: TRBV5-8; CDR3 DNA: TGTGCCAGCAGCCACGGGTGGGGGAACACCGGGGAGCTGTTTTTT; CDR3 protein: CASSHGWGNTGELFF
D gene: TRBD1; J gene: TRBJ2-5; clone size: .; V gene: TRBV18; CDR3 DNA: TGTGCCAGCTCACCAGGGGACAGTTACCAAGAGACCCAGTACTTC; CDR3 protein: CASSPGDSYQETQYF